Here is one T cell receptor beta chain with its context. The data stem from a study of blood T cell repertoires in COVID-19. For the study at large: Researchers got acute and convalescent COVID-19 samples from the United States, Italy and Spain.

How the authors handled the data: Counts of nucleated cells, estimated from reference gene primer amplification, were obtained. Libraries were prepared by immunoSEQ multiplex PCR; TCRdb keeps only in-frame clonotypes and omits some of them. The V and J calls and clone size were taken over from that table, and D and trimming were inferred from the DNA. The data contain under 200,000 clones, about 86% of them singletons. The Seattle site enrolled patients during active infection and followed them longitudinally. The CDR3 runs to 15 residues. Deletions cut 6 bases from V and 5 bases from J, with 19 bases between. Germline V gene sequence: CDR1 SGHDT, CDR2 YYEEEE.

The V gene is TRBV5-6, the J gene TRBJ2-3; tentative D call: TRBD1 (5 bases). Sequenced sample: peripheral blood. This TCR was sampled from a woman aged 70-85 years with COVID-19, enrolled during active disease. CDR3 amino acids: CASTPFYRQEDTQYF. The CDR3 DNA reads TGTGCCAGCACTCCGTTCTACAGGCAGGAAGATACGCAGTATTTT.